This T cell receptor (beta chain) was sequenced during a study of Ad26.COV2.S vaccination and SARS-CoV-2 variants. Turning to this clone: No antigen is known for it.

Study-wide results and caveats: Vaccinees displayed broader spike-specific TCR repertoires than placebo recipients.

Some clones are missing from TCRdb's copy, which holds only in-frame ones; the method was immunoSEQ multiplex PCR. The sample consists of 440,000 or so clones, about nine tenths of them appearing once. There are 14 residues in the CDR3. Germline V lookup: CDR1 LGHNA, CDR2 YSLEER. The V end lost 5 bases, the J end lost 0 bases, and 8 bases lay between the germline ends. Stated treatment: about 20 received Ad26.COV2.S at low or high dose, single or two shots; roughly five received placebo; per-sample allocation not given. The samples date from day 63 after the first vaccine or placebo injection. The V call is TRBV4-3, the J call TRBJ1-3; D is unclear. This TCR derives from a person aged 18 to 59 who received the Ad26.COV2.S COVID-19 vaccine or a placebo. The starting material was peripheral blood, obtained in a trial of Ad26.COV2.S vaccine versus placebo. The CDR3 here is CASSTGFSGNTIYF. In DNA form, the CDR3 reads TGCGCCAGCAGCACGGGGTTCTCTGGAAACACCATATATTTT.